This T cell receptor (beta chain) was documented in a study of shared clonotypes between healthy human individuals. Study information: The composition of the donors was a couple of women and a few men aged 18 to 49.

The CDR3 spans 17 residues. Germline CDR1 is SGHTA and CDR2 is FQGNSA. The V segment lost 1 base and the J segment 5 bases; nucleotides outside the gene matches: 6. TCRdb's copy holds only in-frame clones and misses some; the assay was immunoSEQ multiplex PCR. The profile shows over 850,000 clones, approximately 78% of them singletons. The sequenced sample consisted of memory CD4+ T cells from PBMCs. Indicated subset: CD45RA-negative fraction. This clonotype was sampled from a man younger than 35 in good health. Some clones in this sample may be carry-over from other donors' samples. The chain couples TRBV7-2 to TRBJ2-7; 15 nucleotides line up with TRBD2. CDR3 region: CASSLVGGTSGRNEQYF. The CDR3 nucleotides are TGTGCCAGCAGCTTAGTAGGGGGGACTAGCGGGAGGAACGAGCAGTACTTC.